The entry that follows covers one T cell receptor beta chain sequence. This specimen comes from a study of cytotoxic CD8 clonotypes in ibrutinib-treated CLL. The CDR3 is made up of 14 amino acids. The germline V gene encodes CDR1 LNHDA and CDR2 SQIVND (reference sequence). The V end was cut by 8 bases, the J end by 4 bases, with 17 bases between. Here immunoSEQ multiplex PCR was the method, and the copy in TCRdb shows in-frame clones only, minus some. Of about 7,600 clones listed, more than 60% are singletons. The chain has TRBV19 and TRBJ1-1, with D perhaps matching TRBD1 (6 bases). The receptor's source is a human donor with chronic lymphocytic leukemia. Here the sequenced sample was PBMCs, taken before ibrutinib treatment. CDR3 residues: CASGTRRDTTEAFF. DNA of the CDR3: TGTGCCAGTGGGACAAGGAGGGACACCACTGAAGCTTTCTTT.